This section outlines one T cell receptor (beta chain) sequence together with its context. The antigen is not known. This CDR3 is 16 amino acids long. J gave up 4 bases and V 1 base, and 6 bases lay outside the gene matches. Germline loops: CDR1 SGHTA, CDR2 FQGNSA. This entry belongs to a study of T-cell memory formation after mild COVID-19. The study's findings and limits: Cross-reactive memory appears to have joined, as suggested by some responding clones showing up in pre-infection memory. Contracting clones, day 15 to 85, had balanced CD4/CD8, and later expanders favored CD4+.

From the 5' RACE reads, TCRdb called clonotypes with MiXCR, one entry per CDR3 protein. Among 310,000 or so distinct CDR3 sequences listed, 15% were seen once. Sample: PBMCs or a T cell subset sorted from them (not recorded which). The J gene is TRBJ2-1, the V gene TRBV7-2; TRBD2 matches 8 bases. The sequence came from a young man who had mild COVID-19 (a few samples of this study predate the infection). Cell type and time point are not known. CDR3 coding DNA: TGTGCCAGCAGCTTAGGGGCGGGGGGACATTACAATGAGCAGTTCTTC. Encoded protein: CASSLGAGGHYNEQFF.